This TCR beta chain was identified during a study of PD-1 blockade in classical Hodgkin lymphoma. Overall study results and limits: The authors have not defined what causes the repertoire differences, possibly disease activity or prior therapy. Baseline TCR diversity was reportedly lower in newly diagnosed patients than in healthy donors. It was reported as lower still in relapsed/refractory patients.

Relapse after autologous stem cell transplantation occurred in every patient, and brentuximab vedotin exposure varied. Data came from immunoSEQ multiplex PCR; TCRdb stores just in-frame clones and leaves some out. This sample carries 20,000 to 25,000 clones, around 69% of them seen once, and the ten largest clones take 15% to 20%. With respect to this clone: What it binds is unknown.

The CDR3 has 13 residues. Trimming removed 1 base at V and 9 bases at J, with 12 bases between. Germline lookup yields CDR1 MNHEY and CDR2 SMNVEV (reference sequence). This sample comprised peripheral blood mononuclear cells (PBMCs), obtained at baseline. The gene calls are TRBV27 and TRBJ2-5, with no clear D. This TCR was recovered from a human donor with classical Hodgkin lymphoma. This CDR3 reads CASSLLGFGAQYF. CDR3 in DNA: TGTGCCAGCAGTTTATTGGGTTTTGGGGCCCAGTACTTC.